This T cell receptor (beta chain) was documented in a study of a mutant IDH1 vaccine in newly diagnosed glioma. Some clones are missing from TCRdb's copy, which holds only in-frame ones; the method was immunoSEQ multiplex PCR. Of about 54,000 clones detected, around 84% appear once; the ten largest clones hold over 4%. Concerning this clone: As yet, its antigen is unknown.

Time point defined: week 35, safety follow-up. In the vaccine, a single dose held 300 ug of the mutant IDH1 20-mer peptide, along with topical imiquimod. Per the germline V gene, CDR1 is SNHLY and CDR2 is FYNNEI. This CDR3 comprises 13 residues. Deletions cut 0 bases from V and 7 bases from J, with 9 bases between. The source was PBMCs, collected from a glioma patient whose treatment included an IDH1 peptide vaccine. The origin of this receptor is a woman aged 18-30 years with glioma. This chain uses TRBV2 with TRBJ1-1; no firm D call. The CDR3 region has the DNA TGTGCCAGCAGTGAAGCAAACGGCGATGAAGCTTTCTTT. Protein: CASSEANGDEAFF.